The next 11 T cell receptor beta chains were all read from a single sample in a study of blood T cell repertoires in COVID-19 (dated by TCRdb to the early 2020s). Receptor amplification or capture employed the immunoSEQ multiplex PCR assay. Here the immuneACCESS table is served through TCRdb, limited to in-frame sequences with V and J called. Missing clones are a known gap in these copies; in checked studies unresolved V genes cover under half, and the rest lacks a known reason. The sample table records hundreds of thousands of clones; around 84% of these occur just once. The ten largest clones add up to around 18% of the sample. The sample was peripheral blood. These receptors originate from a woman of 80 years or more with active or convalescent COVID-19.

CDR3 bases: TGTGCCAGCAGCTCTCCTAGGACAGGAGGCTACACCTTC. Translation gives CASSSPRTGGYTF. The chain uses TRBV5-4 and TRBJ1-2; 7 positions match TRBD1. With 3 bases clipped from V and 8 bases from J, the junction kept 7 bases outside the gene matches. This CDR3 has 13 amino acids. The germline V gene has CDR1 SGHNT and CDR2 YYREEE (reference sequence).

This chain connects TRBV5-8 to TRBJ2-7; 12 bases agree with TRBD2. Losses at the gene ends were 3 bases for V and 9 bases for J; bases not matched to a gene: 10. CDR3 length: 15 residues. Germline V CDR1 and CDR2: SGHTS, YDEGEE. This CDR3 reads CASSSGLAGTLVQYF. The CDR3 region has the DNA TGTGCCAGCAGCTCGGGACTAGCGGGTACCCTTGTGCAGTACTTC.

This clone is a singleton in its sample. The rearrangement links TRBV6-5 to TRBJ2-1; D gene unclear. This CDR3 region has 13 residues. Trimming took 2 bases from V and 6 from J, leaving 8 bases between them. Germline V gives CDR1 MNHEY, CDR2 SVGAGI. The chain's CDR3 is CASSYTLTNEQFF. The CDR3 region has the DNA TGTGCCAGCAGTTACACACTAACCAATGAGCAGTTCTTC.

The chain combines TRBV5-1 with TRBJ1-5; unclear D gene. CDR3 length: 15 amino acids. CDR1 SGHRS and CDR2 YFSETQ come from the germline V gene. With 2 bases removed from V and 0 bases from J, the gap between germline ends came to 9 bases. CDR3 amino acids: CASSFEGSSNQPQHF. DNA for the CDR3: TGCGCCAGCAGCTTCGAGGGTAGTAGCAATCAGCCCCAGCATTTT.

The CDR3 sequence: CAISTGFYGYTF. The CDR3 DNA follows: TGTGCCATCAGCACAGGGTTCTATGGCTACACCTTC. J is TRBJ1-2 and V is TRBV10-3; D is perhaps TRBD1 (6 bases). CDR1 ENHRY and CDR2 SYGVKD come from the germline V gene. The CDR3 totals 12 residues. The V end lost 6 bases, the J end lost 4 bases, and 9 bases lay between the germline ends.

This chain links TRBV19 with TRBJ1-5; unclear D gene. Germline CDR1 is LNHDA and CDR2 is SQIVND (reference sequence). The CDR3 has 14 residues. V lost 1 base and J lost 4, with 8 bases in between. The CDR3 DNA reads TGTGCCAGTAGTATAGTGGGAGGGAATCAGCCCCAGCATTTT. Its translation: CASSIVGGNQPQHF.

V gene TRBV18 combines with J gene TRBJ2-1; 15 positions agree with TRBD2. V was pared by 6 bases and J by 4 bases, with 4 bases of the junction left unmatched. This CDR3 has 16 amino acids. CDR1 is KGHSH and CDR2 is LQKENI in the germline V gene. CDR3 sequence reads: CASSGLAGGRYNEQFF. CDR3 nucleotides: TGTGCCAGCTCCGGACTAGCGGGAGGGCGGTACAATGAGCAGTTCTTC.

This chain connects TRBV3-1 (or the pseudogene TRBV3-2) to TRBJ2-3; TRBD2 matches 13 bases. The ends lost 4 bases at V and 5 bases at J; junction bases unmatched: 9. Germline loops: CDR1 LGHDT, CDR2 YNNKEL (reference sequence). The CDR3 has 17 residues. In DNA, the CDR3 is TGTGCCAGCAGCCTCGGACTAGCGGGAGCTCGTAGAGATACGCAGTATTTT. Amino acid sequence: CASSLGLAGARRDTQYF.

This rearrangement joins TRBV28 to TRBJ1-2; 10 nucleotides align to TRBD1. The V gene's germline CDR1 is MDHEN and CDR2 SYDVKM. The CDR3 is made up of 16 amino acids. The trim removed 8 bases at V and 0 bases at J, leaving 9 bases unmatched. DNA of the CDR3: TGTGCCAGCGGACTGACAGGGGGCCTAGCTAACTATGGCTACACCTTC. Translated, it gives CASGLTGGLANYGYTF.

This CDR3 reads CASSQETGGADTQYF. In DNA form, the CDR3 reads TGCGCCAGCAGCCAAGAAACAGGGGGAGCAGATACGCAGTATTTT. V is TRBV4-3 and J is TRBJ2-3; TRBD1 matches at 8 bases. Germline CDR1 and CDR2: LGHNA and YSLEER. The CDR3 has 15 amino acids. The trim removed 0 bases at V and 4 bases at J, leaving 3 bases unmatched.

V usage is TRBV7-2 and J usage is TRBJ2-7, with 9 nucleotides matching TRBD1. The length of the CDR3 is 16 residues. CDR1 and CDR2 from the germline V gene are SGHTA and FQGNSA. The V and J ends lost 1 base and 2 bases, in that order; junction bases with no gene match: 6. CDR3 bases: TGTGCCAGCAGCTTAGGGCCCCGACAGGGGGCCTACGAGCAGTACTTC. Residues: CASSLGPRQGAYEQYF. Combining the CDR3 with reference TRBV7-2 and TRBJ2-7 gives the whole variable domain GAGVSQSPSNKVTEKGKDVELRCDPISGHTALYWYRQSLGQGLEFLIYFQGNSAPDKSGLPSDRFSAERTGGSVSTLTIQRTQQEDSAVYLCASSLGPRQGAYEQYFGPGTRLTVT.